The 30 T cell receptor beta chains presented below share a single source sample, sequenced in a study of T cells in tumors after PD-1 blockade. Method: immunoSEQ multiplex PCR; TCRdb's copy keeps in-frame clones and lacks some. The table shows 61,000 or so clones, with over 75% occurring only once. The sequenced sample was PBMCs, obtained before anti-PD-1 treatment. The receptor source for this set is a human donor with basal cell carcinoma.

The chain links TRBV6-2 or TRBV6-3 to TRBJ2-5; 12 bases align to TRBD2. CDR3 length: 16 residues. Germline CDR1 and CDR2: MNHEY and SVGEGT. The V gene end was trimmed by 1 base and the J gene end by 5 bases; junction bases not matched to a gene: 5. CDR3 in DNA: TGTGCCAGCAGTTACTTCGGACTAGCGGGGTCCGAGACCCAGTACTTC. It encodes CASSYFGLAGSETQYF.

J is TRBJ2-2 and V is TRBV30; D may be TRBD1 (5 bases). Germline V CDR1 and CDR2: GTSNPN, SVGIG (reference sequence). The V gene lost 8 bases and the J gene lost 6 bases, with 16 bases spanning the gap. This CDR3 region has 13 residues. Here the CDR3 DNA reads TGTGCCCGCCTTTCAGGGTTCCCCGGGGAGCTGTTTTTT. Protein product: CARLSGFPGELFF. The full variable domain, with the rest looked up from reference TRBV30 and TRBJ2-2, is SQTIHQWPATLVQPVGSPLSLECTVEGTSNPNLYWYRQAAGRGLQLLFYSVGIGQISSEVPQNLSASRPQDRQFILSSKKLLLSDSGFYLCARLSGFPGELFFGEGSRLTVL.

This sequence joins TRBV4-1 and TRBJ2-3; 9 nucleotides agree with TRBD2. The CDR3 spans 17 residues. The ends lost 0 bases at V and 2 bases at J; junction bases unmatched: 6. Germline CDR1 is MGHRA and CDR2 is YSYEKL. Here the CDR3 reads CASSQERSSGVTDTQYF. Written as DNA, the CDR3 is TGCGCCAGCAGCCAAGAAAGATCTAGCGGGGTCACAGATACGCAGTATTTT.

This chain uses TRBV2 with TRBJ1-2, with D perhaps TRBD1 (5 bases). Germline V gene sequence: CDR1 SNHLY, CDR2 FYNNEI. The CDR3 is made up of 14 amino acids. The germline V and J ends were trimmed by 3 bases and 4 bases, with 12 bases remaining between them. The CDR3 loop reads CASSESERGYGYTF. The DNA of the CDR3 is TGTGCCAGCAGTGAGAGCGAGAGGGGCTATGGCTACACCTTC.

In its sample, this clone was seen once. The chain employs TRBV7-8 and TRBJ2-4; 9 bases are a match to TRBD1. Trimming at V came to 5 bases and at J to 0 bases, leaving 11 bases not matched to a gene. CDR3 size: 18 residues. CDR1 is SGHVS, CDR2 FQNEAQ, per germline. For the CDR3, the DNA is TGTGCCAGCAGCCGGACCGGGACAGGGAATCTAGCCAAAAACATTCAGTACTTC. This encodes CASSRTGTGNLAKNIQYF.

The V call is TRBV7-9, the J call TRBJ2-1; D might be TRBD2 (6 bases). Trimming took off 5 bases at V and 6 bases at J, with 14 bases between the two ends. The CDR3 covers 14 residues. Germline V gives CDR1 SEHNR, CDR2 FQNEAQ (reference sequence). The CDR3 here is CASSPLRGLNEQFF. CDR3 bases: TGTGCCAGCAGCCCACTGCGGGGCCTCAATGAGCAGTTCTTC. Using reference TRBV7-9 and TRBJ2-1 for the parts outside the CDR3, the full variable domain is DTGVSQNPRHKITKRGQNVTFRCDPISEHNRLYWYRQTLGQGPEFLTYFQNEAQLEKSRLLSDRFSAERPKGSFSTLEIQRTEQGDSAMYLCASSPLRGLNEQFFGPGTRLTVL.

The genes are TRBV7-3 and TRBJ2-1, with TRBD2 matching over 7 bases. V lost 5 bases to trimming and J lost 2 bases; unmatched junction nucleotides: 6. This CDR3 has 15 amino acids. From germline, CDR1 is SGHTA and CDR2 FQGTGA. CDR3 nucleotides: TGTGCCAGCAGCCAAGGGCTAGCGGCCTACAATGAGCAGTTCTTC. This sequence encodes CASSQGLAAYNEQFF. Drawing the rest from reference TRBV7-3 and TRBJ2-1, the complete variable domain is GAGVSQTPSNKVTEKGKYVELRCDPISGHTALYWYRQSLGQGPEFLIYFQGTGAADDSGLPNDRFFAVRPEGSVSTLKIQRTERGDSAVYLCASSQGLAAYNEQFFGPGTRLTVL.

This clone showed up just once. The chain has TRBV3-1 (or the pseudogene TRBV3-2) and TRBJ2-2; the D gene is possibly TRBD2 (5 bases). Trimming stripped 1 base from V and 5 bases from J, with 14 bases between. The CDR3 has 16 residues. Germline lookup yields CDR1 LGHDT and CDR2 YNNKEL (reference sequence). The CDR3 DNA reads TGTGCCAGCAGCCAAGGGACTCCCTTCCCGACCGGGGAGCTGTTTTTT. This sequence encodes CASSQGTPFPTGELFF.

This clone was recorded a few times. V is TRBV7-9 and J is TRBJ2-5, with D unclear. The CDR3 has 14 amino acids. CDR1 and CDR2 from the germline V gene are SEHNR and FQNEAQ (reference sequence). Trimming stripped 5 bases from V and 3 bases from J, with 13 bases between. CDR3 in amino acids: CASSAPIVKETQYF. In DNA, the CDR3 is TGTGCCAGCAGCGCCCCCATAGTTAAAGAGACCCAGTACTTC.

This clone was found a few times. The chain joins TRBV5-4 to TRBJ1-2; D is perhaps TRBD1 (5 bases). The germline V gene encodes CDR1 SGHNT and CDR2 YYREEE (reference sequence). This CDR3 is built from 13 residues. Deletions cut 1 base from V and 4 bases from J, with 8 bases between. In DNA form, the CDR3 reads TGTGCCAGCAGCTTGCCAGGGCGCTATGGCTACACCTTC. This codes for CASSLPGRYGYTF.

The chain joins TRBV18 to TRBJ2-5, with D perhaps being TRBD1 or TRBD2 (5 bases each). The germline gives CDR1 KGHSH, CDR2 LQKENI. V was shortened by 3 bases and J by 5 bases, with 25 bases between the two germline ends. There are 18 residues in the CDR3. The CDR3 bases are TGTGCCAGCTCACCCCTGGCTAGAGGGGTAATGTCATCGGAGACCCAGTACTTC. Amino acid sequence: CASSPLARGVMSSETQYF. Variable domain in full (rest from reference TRBV18 and TRBJ2-5): NAGVMQNPRHLVRRRGQEARLRCSPMKGHSHVYWYRQLPEEGLKFMVYLQKENIIDESGMPKERFSAEFPKEGPSILRIQQVVRGDSAAYFCASSPLARGVMSSETQYFGPGTRLLVL.

This clone was recorded a few times. V is TRBV6-1 and J is TRBJ1-6; maybe TRBD1 (5 bases). The length of the CDR3 is 16 residues. From germline, CDR1 is MNHNS and CDR2 SASEGT. The V gene lost 4 bases and the J gene lost 6 bases, with 16 bases spanning the gap. CDR3 DNA: TGTGCCAGCAGTGGGGGACCGAATTCCCCTAATTCACCCCTCCACTTT. It translates to CASSGGPNSPNSPLHF.

The chain uses TRBV18 and TRBJ2-7; D is unresolved. Trimming left V 3 bases short and J 2 bases short, with 8 bases between. The CDR3 is made up of 13 amino acids. In germline, CDR1 is KGHSH, CDR2 LQKENI. CDR3 amino acids: CASSPDGAYEQYF. The CDR3 DNA sequence: TGTGCCAGCTCACCGGACGGAGCCTACGAGCAGTACTTC.

The rearrangement uses TRBV5-1 and TRBJ2-7; 7 bases line up with TRBD1. The germline gives CDR1 SGHRS, CDR2 YFSETQ. This CDR3 contains 20 residues. Trimming at V came to 4 bases and at J to 0 bases, leaving 22 bases not matched to a gene. The chain's CDR3 is CASSTRERGLDRFGSYEQYF. Written as DNA, the CDR3 is TGCGCCAGCAGCACCCGAGAGAGGGGGCTCGATCGGTTTGGCTCCTACGAGCAGTACTTC.

V gene TRBV18 combines with J gene TRBJ1-6; the match to TRBD1 covers 7 bases. V gave up 4 bases and J gave up 7 bases; unmatched junction bases: 4. This CDR3 has 14 amino acids. CDR1 and CDR2 (germline): KGHSH, LQKENI. The CDR3 bases are TGTGCCAGCTCACAAGGGGGCGGCAATTCACCCCTCCACTTT. This gives the protein CASSQGGGNSPLHF.

This clone was counted a few times. The chain recombines TRBV29-1 with TRBJ2-7; 8 bases are shared with TRBD1. CDR3 length: 14 amino acids. Germline-derived CDR1 and CDR2 are SQVTM and ANQGSEA. The trim removed 5 bases at V and 5 bases at J, leaving 11 bases unmatched. CDR3 protein: CSVTFLTGVHEQYF. DNA of the CDR3: TGCAGCGTTACTTTCCTGACAGGGGTCCACGAGCAGTACTTC.

The rearrangement uses TRBV12-3 or TRBV12-4 and TRBJ1-1; D call uncertain. This CDR3 comprises 13 residues. Between the trimmed V and J ends, which lost 7 bases and 1 base, there was a span of 10 bases. For the CDR3, the DNA is TGTGCCAGCACCGTGGCGGAGAACACTGAAGCTTTCTTT. Translating gives CASTVAENTEAFF.

In its sample, this clone was seen once. J is TRBJ2-2 and V is TRBV6-1, with D hard to call. With 2 bases removed from V and 6 bases from J, the gap between germline ends came to 16 bases. The CDR3 is 16 amino acids. Germline values: CDR1 MNHNS, CDR2 SASEGT. In nucleotides, the CDR3 is TGTGCCAGCAGTGAAAGGGTCAGGACCGCGGCCGGGGAGCTGTTTTTT. Amino acids: CASSERVRTAAGELFF.

V and J are TRBV30 and TRBJ1-1; D is undetermined. Germline V CDR1 and CDR2: GTSNPN, SVGIG (reference sequence). The ends were cut back, 3 bases at V and 0 bases at J, with 8 bases in the middle. The CDR3 sequence is 13 residues long. The CDR3, as DNA: TGTGCCTGGAGGGAGCTGATGAACACTGAAGCTTTCTTT. Translated: CAWRELMNTEAFF.

The V call is TRBV9, the J call TRBJ2-7; weak D call: TRBD2 (5 bases). CDR1 and CDR2 (germline): SGDLS, YYNGEE. V was clipped by 0 bases and J by 2 bases, with 6 bases between them. The CDR3 has 13 residues. As DNA, the CDR3 is TGTGCCAGCAGCGTAGGACTAACCTACGAGCAGTACTTC. This gives the protein CASSVGLTYEQYF.

The chain employs TRBV7-2 and TRBJ1-1; TRBD1 aligns across 8 bases. V shed 1 base and J 4 bases; nucleotides not matched to a gene: 5. Germline V gene lookup returns CDR1 SGHTA and CDR2 FQGNSA. This CDR3 contains 15 residues. CDR3 DNA sequence: TGTGCCAGCAGCTTAGGGTACAGGGGGGCCACTGAAGCTTTCTTT. Translated: CASSLGYRGATEAFF.

The chain uses TRBV30 and TRBJ1-1; no firm D call. The V gene lost 4 bases and the J gene lost 1 base, with 13 bases spanning the gap. This CDR3 comprises 14 residues. Germline values: CDR1 GTSNPN, CDR2 SVGIG (reference sequence). CDR3 in DNA: TGTGCCTGGACCCGGCAGGAGTCGAACACTGAAGCTTTCTTT. This sequence encodes CAWTRQESNTEAFF.

V is TRBV6-5 and J is TRBJ1-5, with 7 bases identical to TRBD1. J lost 1 base, V lost 6 bases, and 6 bases had no gene match. The length of the CDR3 is 15 residues. CDR1 MNHEY and CDR2 SVGAGI come from the germline V gene. The CDR3 nucleotides are TGTGCCAGCAGACCGACAGGGAGGAGCAATCAGCCCCAGCATTTT. Translating gives CASRPTGRSNQPQHF.

The chain is built from TRBV5-6 and TRBJ1-5; D uncertain. The ends were cut back, 6 bases at V and 4 bases at J, with 20 bases in the middle. Germline loops: CDR1 SGHDT, CDR2 YYEEEE. This CDR3 comprises 16 residues. The DNA for the CDR3 is TGTGCCAGCACCCTAGGCGGTCGGCAGCGGAATCAGCCCCAGCATTTT. It specifies CASTLGGRQRNQPQHF.

The sample holds a few counts of this clone. The chain joins TRBV19 to TRBJ2-1, with a possible D match to TRBD1 (5 bases). The CDR3 has 15 residues. Trimming took off 6 bases at V and 0 bases at J, with 12 bases between the two ends. The germline V gene has CDR1 LNHDA and CDR2 SQIVND (reference sequence). This CDR3 is CASSADRSSYNEQFF. In nucleotides, the CDR3 is TGTGCCAGTAGCGCCGACAGAAGCTCCTACAATGAGCAGTTCTTC.

This chain's CDR3 is CASSPRTGTYEQYF. The CDR3 DNA reads as TGTGCCAGCAGTCCTCGGACAGGGACCTACGAGCAGTACTTC. The V call is TRBV27, the J call TRBJ2-7, with 8 bases lining up with TRBD1. V shed 5 bases, J shed 2 bases, and the junction held 5 bases outside the gene matches. This CDR3 has 14 amino acids. Germline-derived CDR1 and CDR2 are MNHEY and SMNVEV (reference sequence).

The chain uses TRBV4-1 and TRBJ2-1; TRBD2 might be the D (7 bases). V lost 3 bases to trimming and J lost 15 bases, with 12 bases between them. The CDR3 has 11 amino acids. Germline CDR1 reads MGHRA; CDR2 reads YSYEKL. CDR3 region: CASSQGGGLFF. The CDR3 coding sequence is TGCGCCAGCAGCCAGGGGGGGGGCCTGTTCTTC.

This clone has a single count. The rearrangement joins TRBV3-1 (or the pseudogene TRBV3-2) to TRBJ2-7; D gene unclear. The V and J ends lost 4 bases and 7 bases respectively, with 14 bases between them. The CDR3 covers 13 residues. The germline V gene encodes CDR1 LGHDT and CDR2 YNNKEL (reference sequence). The CDR3 loop reads CASSPPSRSEQYF. In nucleotides, the CDR3 is TGTGCCAGCAGCCCTCCGTCCCGCTCGGAGCAGTACTTC.

The chain combines TRBV4-1 with TRBJ2-1; the D call may be TRBD1 or TRBD2 (5 bases each). V lost 1 base and J lost 3, with 16 bases in between. Per the germline V gene, CDR1 is MGHRA and CDR2 is YSYEKL. This CDR3 spans 17 amino acids. CDR3 amino acids: CASSQGLPGPLYNEQFF. The DNA for the CDR3 is TGCGCCAGCAGCCAAGGGCTTCCGGGACCACTCTACAATGAGCAGTTCTTC.

Only one count was recorded for this clone. This chain uses TRBV7-3 with TRBJ1-1; D remains unclear. Germline CDR1 is SGHTA and CDR2 is FQGTGA. Trimming took off 4 bases at V and 8 bases at J, with 14 bases between the two ends. This CDR3 spans 13 amino acids. The CDR3 is CASSYGGGREAFF. The CDR3 nucleotides are TGTGCCAGCAGCTATGGCGGCGGTCGGGAAGCTTTCTTT. Variable domain in full (rest from reference TRBV7-3 and TRBJ1-1): GAGVSQTPSNKVTEKGKYVELRCDPISGHTALYWYRQSLGQGPEFLIYFQGTGAADDSGLPNDRFFAVRPEGSVSTLKIQRTERGDSAVYLCASSYGGGREAFFGQGTRLTVV.